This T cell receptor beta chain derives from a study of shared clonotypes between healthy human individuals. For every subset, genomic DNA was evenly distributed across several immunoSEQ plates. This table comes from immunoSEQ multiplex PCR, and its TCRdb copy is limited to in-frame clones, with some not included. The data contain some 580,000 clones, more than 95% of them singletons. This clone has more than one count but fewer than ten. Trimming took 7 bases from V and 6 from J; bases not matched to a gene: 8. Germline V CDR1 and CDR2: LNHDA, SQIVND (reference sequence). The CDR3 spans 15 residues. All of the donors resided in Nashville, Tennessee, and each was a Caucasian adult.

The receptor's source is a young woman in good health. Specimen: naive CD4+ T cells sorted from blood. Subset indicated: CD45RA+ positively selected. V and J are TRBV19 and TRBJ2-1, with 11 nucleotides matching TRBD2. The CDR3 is CASTRSGRASNEQFF. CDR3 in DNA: TGTGCCAGTACCCGTAGCGGGAGGGCCAGCAATGAGCAGTTCTTC.